This T cell receptor (beta chain) emerged from a study of blood T cell repertoires in COVID-19 (dated by TCRdb to between 2020 and 2021). For the study in its entirety: The collaborator samples originated in the United States, Italy and Spain and spanned the acute and convalescent phases of COVID-19. Where available, HLA class I and class II types were obtained from metadata supplied by the sample provider rather than from assay-based typing. The material from the prospective study consisted of cDNA or gDNA derived from T cells, B-cell-depleted T cells, or PBMCs. The repertoires were made available in a free public database intended to serve as a resource for research on the immune response to SARS-CoV-2. Sample metadata almost always included a de-identified subject ID, COVID-19 status, age in years and sex. Samples came from the ongoing ImmuneRACE study (first 160 participants) plus 1,254 subjects from 6 global collaborators. Deeply sampled blood TCRbeta repertoires from subjects exposed to, actively infected with, or recovered from COVID-19 were included in the dataset. Broad study findings and their caveats: How much clinical and demographic metadata was included differed by source and by participant, and the metadata was provided uncurated.

Each collaborating institution followed its own protocols to collect whole blood in K2EDTA tubes. For TCRbeta analysis, collaborators shipped samples as frozen whole blood, isolated PBMCs, or DNA extracted from either of those sample types. TCRbeta CDR3 regions were amplified from genomic DNA by means of the immunoSEQ Assay, a bias-controlled multiplex PCR. In the original analysis: Within the assay, amplification of reference gene primers was used to estimate how many nucleated cells each sample contained. To quantify the absolute abundance of each unique TCRbeta CDR3 rearrangement, sequence reads were collapsed and filtered. For each sample, productive Simpson clonality was calculated by taking the square root of Simpson's diversity index across productive rearrangements. TCRdb carries this immuneACCESS record with in-frame sequences only. Its versions omit some clonotypes, under half of them owing to an unresolved V gene in the studies checked, with the rest unexplained. V and J calls and clone size come straight from that table; D and trimming were deduced from the DNA. The sample yields some 160,000 clones; 60% to 85% were counted once. The top ten hold about 9% of the sample.

Regarding this clone: The clone's antigen remains unknown. Base qualities were left out, and no much larger clone turns up one base away.

From the cysteine through the phenylalanine, the CDR3 covers 15 amino acids. Only the CDR3 DNA is retained, 45 bases long and in frame from the first base. In this chain, TRBV21-1 is recombined with TRBJ2-7; no DNA check was done on the table's D call, TRBD1. TRBV21-1 counts as a pseudogene. The source of this sequence is a man aged 50-59 years with active or convalescent COVID-19. The source material was peripheral blood. The DNA reads TGTGCCAGCAGCAAGGGCCTCGGACAGGGCTACGAGCAGTACTTC. It encodes CASSKGLGQGYEQYF.